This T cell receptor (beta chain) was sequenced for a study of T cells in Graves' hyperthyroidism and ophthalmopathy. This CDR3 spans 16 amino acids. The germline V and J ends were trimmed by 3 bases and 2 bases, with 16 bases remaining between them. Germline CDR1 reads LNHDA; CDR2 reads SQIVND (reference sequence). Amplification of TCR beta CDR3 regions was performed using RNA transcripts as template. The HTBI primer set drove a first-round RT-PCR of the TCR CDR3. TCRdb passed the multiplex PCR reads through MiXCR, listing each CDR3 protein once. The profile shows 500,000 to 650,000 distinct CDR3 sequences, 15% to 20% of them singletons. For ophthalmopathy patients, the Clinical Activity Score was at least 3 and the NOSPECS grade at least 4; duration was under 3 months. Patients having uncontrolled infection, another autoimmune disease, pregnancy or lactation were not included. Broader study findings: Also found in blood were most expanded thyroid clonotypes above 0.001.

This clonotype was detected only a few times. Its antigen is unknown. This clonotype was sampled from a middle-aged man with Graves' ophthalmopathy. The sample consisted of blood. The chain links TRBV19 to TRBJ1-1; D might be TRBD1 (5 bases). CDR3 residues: CASSILSLGDNTEAFF. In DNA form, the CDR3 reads TGTGCCAGTAGTATCCTCAGTTTGGGGGACAACACTGAAGCTTTCTTT.